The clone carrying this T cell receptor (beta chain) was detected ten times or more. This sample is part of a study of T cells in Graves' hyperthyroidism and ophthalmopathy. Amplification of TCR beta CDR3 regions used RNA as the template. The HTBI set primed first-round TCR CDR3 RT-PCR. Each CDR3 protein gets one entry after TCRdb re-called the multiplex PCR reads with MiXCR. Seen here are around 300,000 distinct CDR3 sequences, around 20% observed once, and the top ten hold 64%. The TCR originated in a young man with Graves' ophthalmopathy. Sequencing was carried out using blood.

Here the CDR3 reads CASSSDRNYGYTF. The CDR3 coding sequence is TGTGCCAGCAGTTCCGACCGGAACTATGGCTACACCTTC. The chain carries TRBV2 and TRBJ1-2; D call uncertain. CDR1 is SNHLY and CDR2 is FYNNEI in the germline V gene. The CDR3 contains 13 residues. With 5 bases removed from V and 2 bases from J, the gap between germline ends came to 9 bases.